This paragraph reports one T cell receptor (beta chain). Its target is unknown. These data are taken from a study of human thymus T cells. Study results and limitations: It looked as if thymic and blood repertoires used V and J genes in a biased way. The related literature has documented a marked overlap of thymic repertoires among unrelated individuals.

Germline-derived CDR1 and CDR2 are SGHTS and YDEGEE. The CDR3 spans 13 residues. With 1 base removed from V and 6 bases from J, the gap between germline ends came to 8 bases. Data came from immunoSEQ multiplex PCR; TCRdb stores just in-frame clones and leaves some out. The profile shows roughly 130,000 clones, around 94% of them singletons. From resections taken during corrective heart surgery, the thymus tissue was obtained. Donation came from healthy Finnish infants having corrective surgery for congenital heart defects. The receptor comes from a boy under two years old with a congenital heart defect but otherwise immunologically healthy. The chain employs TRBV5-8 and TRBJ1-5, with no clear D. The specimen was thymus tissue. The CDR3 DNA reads TGTGCCAGCAGCTTGCGGGATTTTCAGCCCCAGCATTTT. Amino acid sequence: CASSLRDFQPQHF.